This T cell receptor (beta chain) was identified in a study of blood T cell repertoires in COVID-19. Across the study: Collection of acute and convalescent COVID-19 samples took place in the United States, Italy and Spain.

CDR3 size: 13 residues. Germline values: CDR1 SNHLY, CDR2 FYNNEI. V lost 5 bases, J lost 8 bases, and 4 bases stayed unmatched. In the authors' workflow: Nucleated cell counts were estimated from reference gene primer amplification. Method: immunoSEQ multiplex PCR; TCRdb's copy keeps in-frame clones and lacks some. V, J and clone size derive from that table, while D and trimming were established from the DNA sequence. The table includes around 27,000 clones, about 90% detected once. This clone was observed a single time. The chain employs TRBV2 and TRBJ2-3; 10 bases match TRBD2. The TCR comes from a human donor in a cohort sampled during active COVID-19. The material sequenced was peripheral blood. The CDR3 protein is CASSRVAGGTQYF. The DNA of the CDR3 is TGTGCCAGCAGTAGGGTAGCGGGGGGTACGCAGTATTTT.